The 15 T cell receptor beta chains below were found in one sample sequenced in a study of cytomegalovirus exposure and HLA in healthy donors. Some clones are missing from TCRdb's copy, which holds only in-frame ones; the method was immunoSEQ multiplex PCR. Counted here are about 160,000 clones, roughly 89% occurring once; the ten biggest clones make up approximately 10%. Sequencing was done on a sample of PBMCs. These TCRs come from a woman younger than 30 in good health and CMV-seropositive.

V usage is TRBV5-1 and J usage is TRBJ2-3, with a possible D match to TRBD1 (6 bases). The V end lost 4 bases, the J end lost 2 bases, and 14 bases lay between the germline ends. There are 15 residues in the CDR3. Germline CDR1 SGHRS, CDR2 YFSETQ. CDR3 residues: CASSPEGTYTDTQYF. The CDR3 DNA reads as TGCGCCAGCAGCCCCGAAGGGACATACACAGATACGCAGTATTTT.

V usage is TRBV18 and J usage is TRBJ1-3; D gene uncertain. This CDR3 region has 12 residues. Germline values: CDR1 KGHSH, CDR2 LQKENI. V was clipped by 3 bases and J by 4 bases, with 4 bases between them. The CDR3 DNA follows: TGTGCCAGCTCACCCCAGGGAAACACCATATATTTT. It encodes CASSPQGNTIYF.

CDR3: CSAREQQDQETQYF. The DNA of the CDR3 is TGCAGCGCACGAGAACAGCAGGATCAAGAGACCCAGTACTTC. The V gene is TRBV29-1, the J gene TRBJ2-5; D call uncertain. Trimming pared 7 bases from V and 2 bases from J, leaving 17 bases between. The CDR3 has 14 amino acids. Germline lookup yields CDR1 SQVTM and CDR2 ANQGSEA.

V gene TRBV5-4 combines with J gene TRBJ2-7; D might be TRBD2 (5 bases). The V and J ends lost 0 bases and 2 bases respectively, with 9 bases between them. The CDR3 has 14 residues. Germline V gives CDR1 SGHNT, CDR2 YYREEE (reference sequence). The CDR3 nucleotides are TGTGCCAGCAGCTTGGCCGGGAACACCTACGAGCAGTACTTC. Translation gives CASSLAGNTYEQYF.

The chain carries TRBV6-6 and TRBJ2-1; 10 bases map to TRBD2. This CDR3 is built from 16 residues. Unmatched junction bases numbered 8, after V lost 2 bases and J lost 7 bases. CDR1 is MNHNY, CDR2 SVGAGI, per germline (reference sequence). CDR3 bases: TGTGCCAGCAGTTACCCCTTAGCGGGAGGTGGAAATGAGCAGTTCTTC. This codes for CASSYPLAGGGNEQFF.

This sequence joins TRBV7-8 and TRBJ1-1, with a tentative D call TRBD1 (5 bases). The CDR3 is 15 amino acids. Per the germline V gene, CDR1 is SGHVS and CDR2 is FQNEAQ. Trimming removed 0 bases at V and 7 bases at J, with 15 bases between. The CDR3 loop reads CASSLAWAGMGEAFF. The CDR3 bases are TGTGCCAGCAGCTTAGCCTGGGCAGGGATGGGTGAAGCTTTCTTT.

This clone was recorded once. V usage is TRBV5-6 and J usage is TRBJ2-7, with a possible D match to TRBD2 (6 bases). This CDR3 contains 14 residues. CDR1 is SGHDT and CDR2 is YYEEEE in the germline V gene. Trimming cost V 4 bases and J 4 bases, with 15 bases left between them. The CDR3: CASSLGPGVYEQYF. As DNA, the CDR3 is TGTGCCAGCAGCCTGGGTCCGGGAGTGTACGAGCAGTACTTC.

The chain employs TRBV28 and TRBJ1-2; the D is unclear. This CDR3 region has 14 residues. V lost 6 bases, J lost 7 bases, and 18 bases lay in between. Germline CDR1 reads MDHEN; CDR2 reads SYDVKM. In nucleotides, the CDR3 is TGTGCCAGCAGCCCACATGCCCTAGCTTCTGGCTACACCTTC. Encoded protein: CASSPHALASGYTF.

The chain is built from TRBV11-3 and TRBJ2-1, with D maybe TRBD2 (5 bases). Trimming pared 5 bases from V and 12 bases from J, leaving 17 bases between. Germline lookup yields CDR1 SGHNT and CDR2 YENEEA. The CDR3 contains 13 residues. The CDR3 spells CASSHKDSVRQFF. The DNA for the CDR3 is TGTGCCAGCAGCCACAAGGATAGCGTCCGGCAGTTCTTC.

V and J are TRBV29-1 and TRBJ1-4; D call uncertain. Germline loops: CDR1 SQVTM, CDR2 ANQGSEA. V gave up 6 bases and J gave up 11 bases, with 10 bases separating them. This CDR3 has 10 amino acids. The DNA of the CDR3 is TGCAGCGTGGGAGAGGAGAAACTGTTTTTT. Amino acid sequence: CSVGEEKLFF.

The V call is TRBV28, the J call TRBJ1-5; the D gene is possibly TRBD1 (5 bases). The V and J ends lost 2 bases and 0 bases respectively, with 14 bases between them. The CDR3 has 17 residues. The germline V gene encodes CDR1 MDHEN and CDR2 SYDVKM. CDR3 DNA: TGTGCCAGCAGTTTAGACAGAGTATCAGGTAGCAATCAGCCCCAGCATTTT. This sequence encodes CASSLDRVSGSNQPQHF.

The chain uses TRBV6-5 and TRBJ1-1; D may be TRBD1 (6 bases). Germline V gives CDR1 MNHEY, CDR2 SVGAGI. Between the trimmed V and J ends, which lost 2 bases and 4 bases, there was a span of 11 bases. This CDR3 has 14 amino acids. The CDR3 region has the DNA TGTGCCAGCAGTTACAGGACAGAGGGCACTGAAGCTTTCTTT. Translated, it gives CASSYRTEGTEAFF.

This sequence joins TRBV19 and TRBJ1-5; D possibly corresponds to TRBD1 (5 bases). CDR1 is LNHDA, CDR2 SQIVND, per germline (reference sequence). V gave up 0 bases and J gave up 0 bases, with 12 bases separating them. The CDR3 length is 17 residues. The CDR3 is CASSIDSRGYSNQPQHF. CDR3 DNA: TGTGCCAGTAGTATAGATTCAAGGGGATATAGCAATCAGCCCCAGCATTTT.

This clone has only one observation. V and J are TRBV7-3 and TRBJ2-3, with TRBD2 identical over 12 bases. Per the germline V gene, CDR1 is SGHTA and CDR2 is FQGTGA. With V trimmed by 5 bases and J by 4 bases, 4 bases remained unmatched. CDR3 length equals 15 residues. The chain's CDR3 is CASSGLAGGPDTQYF. In DNA, the CDR3 is TGTGCCAGCAGCGGCCTAGCGGGAGGGCCAGATACGCAGTATTTT.

In this sample, this clone turned up once. The J gene is TRBJ2-3, the V gene TRBV10-3; the D is unclear. CDR1 ENHRY and CDR2 SYGVKD come from the germline V gene. There are 17 residues in the CDR3. V lost 4 bases to trimming and J lost 0 bases, with 17 bases between them. The CDR3 DNA reads as TGTGCCATCAGTGGGTCGGTGCCAGAGGAGAGCACAGATACGCAGTATTTT. As protein: CAISGSVPEESTDTQYF.